These 27 T cell receptor beta chains originate from one sample sequenced in a study of OX40 agonist ivuxolimab in advanced cancers. The assay was immunoSEQ multiplex PCR, and TCRdb's table has in-frame clones only and misses some. The profile shows some 60,000 clones, around 83% of them singletons. This sample comprised CD4+ or CD8+ T cells sorted from blood, obtained in a trial of the OX40 agonist ivuxolimab. The receptors stem from an adult with an advanced solid tumor such as melanoma, head and neck, liver or kidney cancer.

The chain is built from TRBV9 and TRBJ2-1, with 8 bases identical to TRBD2. In germline, CDR1 is SGDLS, CDR2 YYNGEE. The CDR3 has 15 residues. With 0 bases clipped from V and 4 bases from J, the junction kept 3 bases outside the gene matches. The CDR3 sequence is CASSVGTSPYNEQFF. For the CDR3, the DNA is TGTGCCAGCAGCGTAGGGACTAGCCCTTACAATGAGCAGTTCTTC.

The chain joins TRBV5-6 to TRBJ1-1; maybe TRBD1 (5 bases). This CDR3 region has 15 residues. The germline V gene encodes CDR1 SGHDT and CDR2 YYEEEE. The V gene lost 2 bases and the J gene lost 3 bases, with 14 bases spanning the gap. CDR3 bases: TGTGCCAGCAGCTTTGGCCAGGGCAGTTACACTGAAGCTTTCTTT. It is translated as CASSFGQGSYTEAFF.

The rearrangement uses TRBV7-2 and TRBJ2-5; 7 bases agree with TRBD2. The CDR3 is 15 residues long. J gave up 1 base and V 3 bases, and 5 bases lay outside the gene matches. The V gene's germline CDR1 is SGHTA and CDR2 FQGNSA. CDR3 DNA sequence: TGTGCCAGCAGCTTGAACGGGGGGTTCCAAGAGACCCAGTACTTC. Translating it yields CASSLNGGFQETQYF.

The chain links TRBV5-6 to TRBJ1-1; weak D call: TRBD1 (6 bases). With 1 base removed from V and 3 bases from J, the gap between germline ends came to 10 bases. This CDR3 contains 14 residues. CDR1 is SGHDT and CDR2 is YYEEEE in the germline V gene. CDR3 protein: CASSLRGADTEAFF. DNA of the CDR3: TGTGCCAGCAGCTTGAGGGGGGCGGACACTGAAGCTTTCTTT.

This chain links TRBV11-2 with TRBJ2-4, with TRBD2 identical over 8 bases. After removal of 6 bases from V and 0 bases from J, the junction contained 4 bases not matched to a gene. This CDR3 contains 15 residues. Germline CDR1 SGHAT, CDR2 FQNNGV. In nucleotides, the CDR3 is TGTGCCAGCAGAGGGACTAGGCTAGCCAAAAACATTCAGTACTTC. Protein: CASRGTRLAKNIQYF. Together with reference TRBV11-2 and TRBJ2-4, the CDR3 gives the full variable domain: EAGVAQSPRYKIIEKRQSVAFWCNPISGHATLYWYQQILGQGPKLLIQFQNNGVVDDSQLPKDRFSAERLKGVDSTLKIQPAKLEDSAVYLCASRGTRLAKNIQYFGAGTRLSVL.

A note on this clone: The sample has other DNA sequences that encode this CDR3 too. J is TRBJ1-1 and V is TRBV21-1. TRBV21-1 is deemed a pseudogene. The CDR3 has 17 amino acids. The CDR3 sequence: CASSKRGGDSINTEAFF. CDR3 in DNA: TGTGCCAGCAGCAAAAGAGGGGGGGACAGCATCAACACTGAAGCTTTCTTT.

This sequence joins TRBV11-2 and TRBJ1-3; D unclear. Trimming removed 0 bases at V and 0 bases at J, with 9 bases between. The CDR3 contains 16 residues. CDR1 is SGHAT and CDR2 is FQNNGV in the germline V gene. CDR3 DNA sequence: TGTGCCAGCAGCTTAGACACTCAGTACTCTGGAAACACCATATATTTT. This sequence encodes CASSLDTQYSGNTIYF.

CDR3 region: CASSLGGLAGGLGDTQYF. The CDR3 coding sequence is TGCGCCAGCAGCTTGGGAGGACTAGCGGGAGGGCTGGGAGATACGCAGTATTTT. This chain uses TRBV5-1 with TRBJ2-3; 15 bases align to TRBD2. The CDR3 totals 18 residues. The J segment lost 5 bases and the V segment lost 0 bases, leaving 7 bases of the junction unmatched. CDR1 and CDR2 from the germline V gene are SGHRS and YFSETQ.

This chain connects TRBV6-4 to TRBJ2-7; D is undetermined. The CDR3 extends over 10 amino acids. In germline, CDR1 is MRHNA, CDR2 SNTAGT. Between the trimmed V and J ends, which lost 3 bases and 4 bases, there was a span of 1 base. DNA for the CDR3: TGTGCCAGCAGTGAGTACGAGCAGTACTTC. It translates to CASSEYEQYF.

The V and J genes are TRBV27 and TRBJ2-1; D possibly corresponds to TRBD2 (6 bases). CDR3 length equals 13 residues. Trimming cost V 5 bases and J 9 bases, with 14 bases left between them. The V gene's germline CDR1 is MNHEY and CDR2 SMNVEV (reference sequence). The DNA for the CDR3 is TGTGCCAGCAGTCTCCGAATGGGGGGTGAGCAGTTCTTC. Its protein product is CASSLRMGGEQFF.

This clone appeared a few times. The CDR3, as DNA: TGCGCCAGCAGTGAATTTGGGGCCTCACCCCTCCACTTT. It codes for CASSEFGASPLHF. The V and J genes are TRBV10-1 and TRBJ1-6, with a tentative D call TRBD1 (5 bases). V lost 3 bases to trimming and J lost 10 bases, with 10 bases between them. CDR1 and CDR2 (germline): WNHNN, SYGVQD (reference sequence). The CDR3 runs 13 residues.

The chain links TRBV5-1 to TRBJ1-3, with D hard to call. Germline lookup yields CDR1 SGHRS and CDR2 YFSETQ. Trimming removed 3 bases at V and 3 bases at J, with 16 bases between. The CDR3 runs 16 residues. The DNA for the CDR3 is TGCGCCAGCAGCTCGACCTGGACGGAGGTTGGAAACACCATATATTTT. Protein: CASSSTWTEVGNTIYF.

This clone was seen a single time. The CDR3 is CASSLEQSDTQYF. The CDR3 nucleotides are TGTGCCAGCAGCTTAGAGCAATCAGATACGCAGTATTTT. This sequence joins TRBV7-9 and TRBJ2-3; unclear D gene. Germline V gene sequence: CDR1 SEHNR, CDR2 FQNEAQ (reference sequence). The length of the CDR3 is 13 residues. V lost 1 base to trimming and J lost 4 bases, with 6 bases between them.

DNA of the CDR3: TGTGCCAGCAGCTTATTCGGAGGCCTTAGCACAGATACGCAGTATTTT. Its translation is CASSLFGGLSTDTQYF. The gene calls are TRBV7-2 and TRBJ2-3; D might be TRBD2 (5 bases). The CDR3 extends over 16 amino acids. The V end was cut by 2 bases, the J end by 0 bases, with 12 bases between. Germline V CDR1 and CDR2: SGHTA, FQGNSA. The full variable domain, with the rest looked up from reference TRBV7-2 and TRBJ2-3, is GAGVSQSPSNKVTEKGKDVELRCDPISGHTALYWYRQSLGQGLEFLIYFQGNSAPDKSGLPSDRFSAERTGGSVSTLTIQRTQQEDSAVYLCASSLFGGLSTDTQYFGPGTRLTVL.

The chain links TRBV11-1 to TRBJ1-2, with 7 bases lining up with TRBD1. CDR1 and CDR2 (germline): SGHAT, FQDESV (reference sequence). With 3 bases clipped from V and 4 bases from J, the junction kept 2 bases outside the gene matches. CDR3 length: 13 amino acids. This chain's CDR3 is CASSFQGGYGYTF. In DNA form, the CDR3 reads TGTGCCAGCAGCTTTCAGGGGGGCTATGGCTACACCTTC.

This rearrangement joins TRBV7-9 to TRBJ1-1; 7 bases agree with TRBD1. V dropped 5 bases and J dropped 3; count of bases not matched to a gene: 12. CDR3 size: 16 residues. Germline V lookup: CDR1 SEHNR, CDR2 FQNEAQ (reference sequence). For the CDR3, the DNA is TGTGCCAGCAGCCCCCCGACAGGGTCACTTGACACTGAAGCTTTCTTT. This codes for CASSPPTGSLDTEAFF.

This clone was counted once. The rearrangement links TRBV5-1 to TRBJ2-2; a possible D gene is TRBD2 (5 bases). Germline V gives CDR1 SGHRS, CDR2 YFSETQ. V lost 7 bases and J 5 bases, leaving 15 bases between the germline ends. CDR3 length equals 14 residues. The CDR3 nucleotides are TGCGCCAGCGGGGAAACCGGGAATACCGGGGAGCTGTTTTTT. Translated, it gives CASGETGNTGELFF.

The chain recombines TRBV4-1 with TRBJ1-2; D possibly corresponds to TRBD1 (5 bases). There are 16 residues in the CDR3. With 3 bases removed from V and 2 bases from J, the gap between germline ends came to 16 bases. Germline V gives CDR1 MGHRA, CDR2 YSYEKL. The CDR3 reads CASSQGEGDRNYGYTF. The CDR3 DNA sequence: TGCGCCAGCAGCCAGGGGGAAGGAGATAGGAACTATGGCTACACCTTC.

In its sample, this clone was seen once. CDR3 sequence (DNA): TGTGCCAGCAGCTTAATAGGAGGGGGCGGTGGTGGCTACACCTTC. Encoded protein: CASSLIGGGGGGYTF. This chain uses TRBV7-9 with TRBJ1-2; TRBD1 aligns across 7 bases. V trimming: 2 bases; J trimming: 7 bases; junction bases outside the gene matches: 10. Germline V lookup: CDR1 SEHNR, CDR2 FQNEAQ (reference sequence). This CDR3 has 15 residues.

J is TRBJ1-6 and V is TRBV9, with no clear D. Germline V gene sequence: CDR1 SGDLS, CDR2 YYNGEE. This CDR3 has 14 amino acids. Trimming removed 2 bases from V and 7 bases from J, with 10 bases in between. This CDR3 reads CASSVGENNSPLHF. CDR3 nucleotide sequence: TGTGCCAGCAGCGTCGGGGAGAACAATTCACCCCTCCACTTT.

The CDR3 is CASSKGNWDNRQYSGNTIYF. The CDR3 DNA reads as TGTGCCAGCAGCAAAGGGAATTGGGACAACCGTCAATACTCTGGAAACACCATATATTTT. The V gene is TRBV21-1, the J gene TRBJ1-3; whether TRBD1, the table's D call, matches the DNA was not checked. TRBV21-1 is a pseudogene segment. This CDR3 spans 20 amino acids.

This clone was seen a single time. V is TRBV15 and J is TRBJ2-7; weak D call: TRBD1 (6 bases). Trimming left V 0 bases short and J 4 bases short, with 13 bases between. The CDR3 has 15 residues. From germline, CDR1 is LNHNV and CDR2 YYDKDF (reference sequence). CDR3 sequence: CATSRDRTAGYEQYF. The CDR3 coding sequence is TGTGCCACCAGCAGAGATCGGACAGCCGGGTACGAGCAGTACTTC.

CDR3 nucleotides: TGTGCCAGCAGCTTAGTGCTAGCGGGTGCCTACGAGCAGTACTTC. Protein: CASSLVLAGAYEQYF. This rearrangement joins TRBV5-4 to TRBJ2-7, with 8 nucleotides matching TRBD2. The CDR3 length is 15 residues. V shed 2 bases, J shed 2 bases, and the junction held 6 bases outside the gene matches. The germline CDR1 and CDR2 sequences are SGHNT and YYREEE (reference sequence).

The genes are TRBV9 and TRBJ2-2; maybe TRBD1 (5 bases). The V gene lost 2 bases and the J gene lost 6 bases, with 20 bases spanning the gap. The CDR3 loop spans 17 amino acids. The germline CDR1 and CDR2 sequences are SGDLS and YYNGEE. The CDR3 DNA reads as TGTGCCAGCAGCGTTTTCCAGGGCGTGAGCTTGGCCGGGGAGCTGTTTTTT. Translated, it gives CASSVFQGVSLAGELFF.

About this clone: The sample has other DNA sequences that encode this CDR3 too. This chain uses TRBV7-9 with TRBJ1-1; 7 bases are a match to TRBD1. The CDR3 extends over 13 amino acids. Germline V gene lookup returns CDR1 SEHNR and CDR2 FQNEAQ (reference sequence). The junction had 2 bases not matched to a gene; V was cut back by 4 bases and J by 3 bases. The CDR3: CASSSQGDTEAFF. CDR3 sequence (DNA): TGTGCCAGCAGCTCCCAGGGGGACACTGAAGCTTTCTTT.

The J gene is TRBJ2-2, the V gene TRBV5-6; D not certain. Germline values: CDR1 SGHDT, CDR2 YYEEEE. The CDR3 sequence is 12 residues long. Trimming took 2 bases from V and 3 from J, leaving 2 bases between them. The CDR3 reads CASSFYTGELFF. The CDR3 nucleotides read TGTGCCAGCAGCTTCTACACCGGGGAGCTGTTTTTT.

The DNA for the CDR3 is TGTGCCAGCAGCCCCGGGACTAGCGGGGGGCCTCGCACAGATACGCAGTATTTT. It encodes CASSPGTSGGPRTDTQYF. The rearrangement links TRBV7-2 to TRBJ2-3, with 15 bases identical to TRBD2. This CDR3 is built from 18 residues. With V trimmed by 5 bases and J by 1 base, 7 bases remained unmatched. Per the germline V gene, CDR1 is SGHTA and CDR2 is FQGNSA.